A selection of T cell receptor beta chains follows, all from one sample in a study of glioma-infiltrating T cells. From the multiplex PCR reads, TCRdb called clonotypes with MiXCR, one entry per CDR3 protein. This table has around 390,000 distinct CDR3 sequences, less than 50% appearing once. The sequenced sample was glioma tissue, nonneoplastic brain tissue, or PBMCs (not recorded which). The origin of the receptors is a human donor with low-grade glioma or glioblastoma, undergoing nonglioma brain surgery, or in good health (not recorded which). CDR3s include the opening cysteine and the closing phenylalanine or tryptophan. A D gene is named only where the DNA matches it firmly. Rows give clone size only sometimes, using once, few, many, or a class for an expanded clone.

v_gene: TRBV18; len: 15; abundance: NA; d_gene: NA; j_gene: TRBJ1-1; CDR3nt: TGTGCCAGCTCACCCCGCCCGGGGCCGAACACTGAAGCTTTCTTT; CDR3aa: CASSPRPGPNTEAFF
v_gene: TRBV2; len: 15; abundance: few; d_gene: TRBD2; j_gene: TRBJ2-5; CDR3nt: TGTGCCAGCAGTAGTTACGGACTAGAACAAGAGACCCAGTACTTC; CDR3aa: CASSSYGLEQETQYF
v_gene: TRBV20-1; len: 14; abundance: NA; d_gene: NA; j_gene: TRBJ1-5; CDR3nt: TGCAGTGCCCGGGGGGCCTTGGGCAGTCAGCCCCAGCATTTT; CDR3aa: CSARGALGSQPQHF
v_gene: TRBV4-1; len: 17; abundance: NA; d_gene: NA; j_gene: TRBJ2-6; CDR3nt: TGCGCCAGCAGCCCGACCGGCAGTCGCTCTGGGGCCAACGTCCTGGCTTTC; CDR3aa: CASSPTGSRSGANVLAF
v_gene: TRBV27; len: 14; abundance: many; d_gene: NA; j_gene: TRBJ2-3; CDR3nt: TGTGCCAGCAGTTTTCTTCAGCCCACAGATACGCAGTATTTT; CDR3aa: CASSFLQPTDTQYF
v_gene: TRBV28; len: 17; abundance: many; d_gene: TRBD2; j_gene: TRBJ2-7; CDR3nt: TGTGCCAGCAGTTCTTGGGAGCTAGCGGGAGGGCCGGGCGAGCAGTACTTC; CDR3aa: CASSSWELAGGPGEQYF
v_gene: TRBV7-2; len: 17; abundance: NA; d_gene: TRBD1; j_gene: TRBJ1-2; CDR3nt: TGTGCCAGCAGCTTAGCAGACGCGACAGGGGTCGGTTATGGCTACACCTTC; CDR3aa: CASSLADATGVGYGYTF
v_gene: TRBV28; len: 14; abundance: few; d_gene: TRBD1; j_gene: TRBJ2-7; CDR3nt: TGTGCCAGCAGGACAGGACAGGGTTTCTACGAGCAGTACTTC; CDR3aa: CASRTGQGFYEQYF
v_gene: TRBV27; len: 16; abundance: few; d_gene: TRBD1; j_gene: TRBJ2-2; CDR3nt: TGTGCCAGCAGTTCAGAGGACAGGGGGCGAGGCGGGGAGCTGTTTTTT; CDR3aa: CASSSEDRGRGGELFF
v_gene: TRBV7-2; len: 16; abundance: NA; d_gene: TRBD1; j_gene: TRBJ2-1; CDR3nt: TGTGCCAGCAGCTTCCTCGACAGGGCGTATAACAATGAGCAGTTCTTC; CDR3aa: CASSFLDRAYNNEQFF
v_gene: TRBV20-1; len: 14; abundance: NA; d_gene: NA; j_gene: TRBJ2-7; CDR3nt: TGCAGTGCTAGAGCGTCTCCAGCGGGCTACGAGCAGTACTTC; CDR3aa: CSARASPAGYEQYF
v_gene: TRBV7-3; len: 15; abundance: NA; d_gene: NA; j_gene: TRBJ2-3; CDR3nt: TGTGCCAGCAGCTTAAATGGGGACGGGTCGGATACGCAGTATTTT; CDR3aa: CASSLNGDGSDTQYF
v_gene: TRBV15; len: 15; abundance: many; d_gene: TRBD1; j_gene: TRBJ1-1; CDR3nt: TGTGCCACCAGCAAACGACAGGGCAAGAACACTGAAGCTTTCTTT; CDR3aa: CATSKRQGKNTEAFF
v_gene: TRBV4-3; len: 17; abundance: few; d_gene: NA; j_gene: TRBJ2-1; CDR3nt: TGCGCCAGCAGCCAAGAGGTGGGGCGGCTTCTCTACAATGAGCAGTTCTTC; CDR3aa: CASSQEVGRLLYNEQFF